This TCR beta chain was observed in a study of blood T cells in healthy people across ages. Findings and limits, study-wide: As age increased, TCR beta diversity per million T cells fell in a roughly linear fashion. The unsorted PBMCs prevented any conclusive comparison of naive versus antigen-experienced cells.

On this clonotype itself: Its antigen remains unidentified.

Through a sample-barcoded 5' primer and a J-beta primer mix, a second PCR was run for roughly 7 to 11 cycles. CDR3-containing paired-end reads numbering at least 2.5 million came from each sample. From the 5' RACE reads, TCRdb called clonotypes with MiXCR, one entry per CDR3 protein. In the table there are roughly 930,000 distinct CDR3 sequences, around 48% of which are singletons. Germline V lookup: CDR1 SGHTA, CDR2 FQGNSA. With V trimmed by 5 bases and J by 3 bases, 7 bases remained unmatched. The CDR3 is made up of 16 amino acids. The origin of this receptor is a man aged 30 to 39 in good health. The rearrangement uses TRBV7-2 and TRBJ2-3, with 11 bases aligning to TRBD2. The sample taken for sequencing was blood. For the CDR3, the DNA is TGTGCCAGCAGCCCAGGGGCTAGCGGGGGGACAGATACGCAGTATTTT. Residues: CASSPGASGGTDTQYF.